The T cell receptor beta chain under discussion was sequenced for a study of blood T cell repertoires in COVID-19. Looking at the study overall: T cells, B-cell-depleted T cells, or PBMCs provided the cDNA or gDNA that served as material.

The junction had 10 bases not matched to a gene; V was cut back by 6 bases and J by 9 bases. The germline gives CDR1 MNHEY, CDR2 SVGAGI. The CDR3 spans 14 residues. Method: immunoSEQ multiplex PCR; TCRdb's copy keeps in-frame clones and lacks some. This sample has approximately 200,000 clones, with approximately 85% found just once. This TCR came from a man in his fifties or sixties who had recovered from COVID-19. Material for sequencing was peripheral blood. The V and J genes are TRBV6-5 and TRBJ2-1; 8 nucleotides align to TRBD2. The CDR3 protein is CASRDSGARGEQFF. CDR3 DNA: TGTGCCAGCAGGGATAGCGGGGCAAGGGGTGAGCAGTTCTTC.